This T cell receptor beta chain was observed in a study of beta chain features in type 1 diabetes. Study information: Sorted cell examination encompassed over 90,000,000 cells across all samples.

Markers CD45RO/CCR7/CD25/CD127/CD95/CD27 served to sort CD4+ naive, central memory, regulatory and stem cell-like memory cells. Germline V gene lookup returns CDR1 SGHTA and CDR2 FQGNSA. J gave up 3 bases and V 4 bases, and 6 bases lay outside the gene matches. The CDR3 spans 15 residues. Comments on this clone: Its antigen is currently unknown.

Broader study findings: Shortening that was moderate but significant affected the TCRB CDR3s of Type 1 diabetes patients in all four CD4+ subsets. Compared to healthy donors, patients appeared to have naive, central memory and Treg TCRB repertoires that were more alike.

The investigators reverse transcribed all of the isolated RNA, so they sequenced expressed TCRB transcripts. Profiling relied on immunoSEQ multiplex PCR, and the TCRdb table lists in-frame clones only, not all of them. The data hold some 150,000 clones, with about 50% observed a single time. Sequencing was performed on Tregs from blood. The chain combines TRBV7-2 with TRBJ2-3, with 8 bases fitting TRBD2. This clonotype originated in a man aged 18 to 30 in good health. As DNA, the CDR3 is TGTGCCAGCAGCTGGAGCGGGGGAAGTACAGATACGCAGTATTTT. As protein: CASSWSGGSTDTQYF.